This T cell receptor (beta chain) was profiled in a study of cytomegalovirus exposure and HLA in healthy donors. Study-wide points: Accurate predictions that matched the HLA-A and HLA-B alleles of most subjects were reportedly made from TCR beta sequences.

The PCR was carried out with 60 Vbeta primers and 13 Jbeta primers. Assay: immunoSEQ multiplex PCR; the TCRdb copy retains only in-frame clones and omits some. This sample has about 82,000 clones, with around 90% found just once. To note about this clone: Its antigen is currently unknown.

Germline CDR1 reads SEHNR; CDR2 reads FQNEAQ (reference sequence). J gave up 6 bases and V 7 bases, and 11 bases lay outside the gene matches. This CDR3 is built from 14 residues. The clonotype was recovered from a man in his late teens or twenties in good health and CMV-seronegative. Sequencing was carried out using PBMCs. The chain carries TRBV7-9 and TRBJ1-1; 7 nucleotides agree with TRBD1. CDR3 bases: TGTGCCAGCACGATCGGACAGGATGGGGCTGAAGCTTTCTTT. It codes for CASTIGQDGAEAFF.